The TCR beta chain under discussion was sequenced for a study of blood T cell repertoires in COVID-19. CDR1 is SGHRS, CDR2 YFSETQ, per germline. This CDR3 spans 12 amino acids. The ends lost 4 bases at V and 6 bases at J; junction bases unmatched: 2. In the authors' methods: Amplified reference gene primers provided the basis for estimating nucleated cell counts. The method was immunoSEQ multiplex PCR; TCRdb's version includes in-frame clones alone and lacks a portion of them. Clone size and V and J calls were adopted from that table, with D and trimming inferred from the DNA. The data contain 45,000 to 50,000 clones, more than 75% of them singletons.

The sample consisted of peripheral blood. The receptor was derived from a woman aged 60-75 years with acute or convalescent COVID-19. This chain links TRBV5-1 with TRBJ1-2; 8 bases are shared with TRBD1. The CDR3 DNA reads TGCGCCAGCAGCGCGGACAGGGATGGCTACACCTTC. It yields the protein CASSADRDGYTF. Full variable domain (outside the CDR3, taken from reference TRBV5-1 and TRBJ1-2): KAGVTQTPRYLIKTRGQQVTLSCSPISGHRSVSWYQQTPGQGLQFLFEYFSETQRNKGNFPGRFSGRQFSNSRSEMNVSTLELGDSALYLCASSADRDGYTFGSGTRLTVV.